The 18 T cell receptor beta chains below were found in one sample sequenced in a study of blood T cell repertoires in COVID-19. Sequenced by immunoSEQ multiplex PCR; TCRdb stores in-frame clones only, minus some. The table has 90,000 to 120,000 clones, about three quarters seen once. The sequencing input was peripheral blood. Receptor source: a man at least 80 years old with acute or convalescent COVID-19.

This clone was found a few times. The gene calls are TRBV5-1 and TRBJ2-1, with 8 bases aligning to TRBD2. From germline, CDR1 is SGHRS and CDR2 YFSETQ. V lost 0 bases and J lost 0; bases outside the gene matches: 2. The CDR3 totals 16 residues. CDR3 bases: TGCGCCAGCAGCTTGGCACTAGCGGCCTCCTACAATGAGCAGTTCTTC. Encoded protein: CASSLALAASYNEQFF.

The V call is TRBV29-1, the J call TRBJ1-3; D might be TRBD1 (5 bases). In germline, CDR1 is SQVTM, CDR2 ANQGSEA. The CDR3 is 14 amino acids. The V end lost 6 bases, the J end lost 0 bases, and 12 bases lay between the germline ends. CDR3 in DNA: TGCAGCGTGCTAACAGGCGCCTCTGGAAACACCATATATTTT. Translated, it gives CSVLTGASGNTIYF.

This clone was found a few times. The rearrangement uses TRBV19 and TRBJ2-6; no firm D call. V shed 6 bases and J shed 3 bases, with 12 bases lying between them. CDR1 and CDR2 from the germline V gene are LNHDA and SQIVND (reference sequence). The CDR3 extends over 15 amino acids. The CDR3 bases are TGTGCCAGTAGCGAGGCGGAGTATGGGGCCAACGTCCTGACTTTC. It specifies CASSEAEYGANVLTF.

The CDR3 here is CASTQPGLAYEQYF. The CDR3 bases are TGCGCCAGCACCCAGCCCGGACTAGCCTACGAGCAGTACTTC. The chain uses TRBV23-1 and TRBJ2-7, with TRBD2 matching over 7 bases. TRBV23-1 is an ORF, with its function uncertain. The CDR3 has 14 residues. The junction had 8 bases not matched to a gene; V was cut back by 7 bases and J by 2 bases.

The rearrangement joins TRBV6-5 to TRBJ2-7, with D perhaps TRBD1 (7 bases). The ends were cut back, 0 bases at V and 0 bases at J, with 12 bases in the middle. CDR3 length equals 16 residues. CDR1 is MNHEY, CDR2 SVGAGI, per germline. The CDR3 region is CASSYSWQGGSYEQYF. The CDR3 nucleotides read TGTGCCAGCAGTTACTCGTGGCAGGGGGGCTCCTACGAGCAGTACTTC.

The V and J genes are TRBV28 and TRBJ1-3; D is unclear. Germline V gene data show CDR1 as MDHEN and CDR2 as SYDVKM. Trimming removed 3 bases from V and 0 bases from J, with 9 bases in between. This CDR3 contains 15 residues. In DNA, the CDR3 is TGTGCCAGCAGTTTGGGTAGGAGCTCTGGAAACACCATATATTTT. As protein: CASSLGRSSGNTIYF.

This sequence joins TRBV6-5 and TRBJ2-1, with 10 bases identical to TRBD1. Germline V CDR1 and CDR2: MNHEY, SVGAGI. Trimming took 3 bases from V and 10 from J; bases not matched to a gene: 12. The CDR3 is made up of 16 amino acids. The CDR3 here is CASSYSGTGERLEQFF. In nucleotides, the CDR3 is TGTGCCAGCAGTTATTCCGGGACAGGGGAGCGGTTGGAGCAGTTCTTC.

The chain carries TRBV5-1 and TRBJ1-2; 8 bases are a match to TRBD1. The CDR3 covers 13 residues. The germline gives CDR1 SGHRS, CDR2 YFSETQ. Germline trimming cut 4 bases from V and 3 bases from J; bases unmatched to any gene: 2. The CDR3 loop is CASSPTGDYGYTF. CDR3 DNA: TGCGCCAGCAGCCCGACAGGGGACTATGGCTACACCTTC.

The rearrangement links TRBV5-1 to TRBJ1-1; 9 bases match TRBD1. V gave up 6 bases and J gave up 6 bases; unmatched junction bases: 6. The CDR3 contains 13 residues. Germline V CDR1 and CDR2: SGHRS, YFSETQ. CDR3 in DNA: TGCGCCAGCAATGAACAGGGGGCATCTGAAGCTTTCTTT. This encodes CASNEQGASEAFF.

The chain joins TRBV9 to TRBJ2-3; D remains unclear. Germline V CDR1 and CDR2: SGDLS, YYNGEE. The CDR3 runs 13 residues. V was clipped by 0 bases and J by 6 bases, with 8 bases between them. The CDR3 protein is CASSVDYGDTQYF. In DNA, the CDR3 is TGTGCCAGCAGCGTAGACTACGGGGATACGCAGTATTTT.

This sequence joins TRBV18 and TRBJ2-3; a weak D match, TRBD1 (6 bases). In germline, CDR1 is KGHSH, CDR2 LQKENI. Trimming shortened V by 4 bases and J by 2 bases, and 31 bases separated the two germline ends. CDR3 length: 21 amino acids. Written as DNA, the CDR3 is TGTGCCAGCTCACTCAACTCAGGGGCGCTTGGACGGTTCCAGTTCACAGATACGCAGTATTTT. Its translation is CASSLNSGALGRFQFTDTQYF.

This clone has a count of ten or more. The chain uses TRBV7-8 and TRBJ1-6; D is possibly TRBD1 (6 bases). Germline CDR1 is SGHVS and CDR2 is FQNEAQ. This CDR3 contains 16 residues. V was shortened by 5 bases and J by 5 bases, with 16 bases between the two germline ends. CDR3 loop: CASSPQPGQNNSPLHF. CDR3 in DNA: TGTGCCAGCAGCCCGCAACCGGGACAAAATAATTCACCCCTCCACTTT.

This chain links TRBV6-5 with TRBJ2-7, with D perhaps TRBD2 (5 bases). Trimming took off 0 bases at V and 6 bases at J, with 6 bases between the two ends. There are 12 residues in the CDR3. CDR1 MNHEY and CDR2 SVGAGI come from the germline V gene. CDR3 in amino acids: CASSYSEGEQYF. The DNA for the CDR3 is TGTGCCAGCAGTTACTCCGAGGGCGAGCAGTACTTC.

The chain employs TRBV6-5 and TRBJ2-3; a possible D gene is TRBD1 (5 bases). The V end lost 7 bases, the J end lost 0 bases, and 14 bases lay between the germline ends. Germline V CDR1 and CDR2: MNHEY, SVGAGI. This CDR3 spans 15 amino acids. This CDR3 is CASNTWGSSTDTQYF. CDR3 coding DNA: TGTGCCAGCAATACCTGGGGCAGCAGCACAGATACGCAGTATTTT.

The V and J genes are TRBV4-3 and TRBJ1-5, with a tentative D call TRBD1 (5 bases). Trimming took 3 bases from V and 7 from J, leaving 16 bases between them. Looked up from germline, CDR1 is LGHNA and CDR2 is YSLEER. The CDR3 consists of 15 residues. The CDR3 sequence: CASSQDRAGRQPQHF. CDR3 nucleotide sequence: TGCGCCAGCAGCCAGGATCGGGCAGGGCGCCAGCCCCAGCATTTT.

The rearrangement joins TRBV2 to TRBJ2-1; tentatively, D is TRBD2 (5 bases). CDR1 and CDR2 from the germline V gene are SNHLY and FYNNEI. CDR3 size: 16 residues. Trimming left V 7 bases short and J 4 bases short, with 20 bases between. This CDR3 reads CASKMGTGGLYNEQFF. As DNA, the CDR3 is TGTGCCAGCAAGATGGGCACGGGCGGACTGTACAATGAGCAGTTCTTC.

This chain links TRBV5-1 with TRBJ1-1, with a weak D call TRBD1 (5 bases). CDR1 is SGHRS and CDR2 is YFSETQ in the germline V gene. The CDR3 totals 15 residues. The V gene lost 5 bases and the J gene lost 4 bases, with 18 bases spanning the gap. DNA of the CDR3: TGCGCCAGCAGACCGGGGGGGAGACCAGTCACTGAAGCTTTCTTT. Translated: CASRPGGRPVTEAFF.

The gene calls are TRBV11-2 and TRBJ2-2; 12 bases match TRBD2. The V segment lost 8 bases and the J segment 0 bases; nucleotides outside the gene matches: 1. Germline-derived CDR1 and CDR2 are SGHAT and FQNNGV. The CDR3 extends over 15 amino acids. The CDR3 spells CASWTSGTNTGELFF. The DNA for the CDR3 is TGTGCCAGCTGGACTAGCGGGACGAACACCGGGGAGCTGTTTTTT.